Here is one T cell receptor beta chain with its context. Its antigen is not known. The sample originates from a study of beta chain features in type 1 diabetes. Study-level points and caveats: Shorter TCRB CDR3s, moderately but significantly so, were found in Type 1 diabetes patients in all four CD4+ subsets. A possible short-template PCR bias applies equally to patients and controls. Compared to healthy donors, patients appeared to have naive, central memory and Treg TCRB repertoires that were more alike.

Expressed TCRB transcripts were sequenced because the isolated RNA had all been reverse transcribed beforehand. Approximately 3.6 million reads per sample were averaged for naive, central memory and regulatory samples. Generated by immunoSEQ multiplex PCR, the TCRdb table keeps only in-frame clones and is missing some. The sample records 500,000 to 850,000 clones, over 12% being singletons. The germline V and J ends were trimmed by 6 bases and 4 bases, with 7 bases remaining between them. Germline CDR1 reads SEHNR; CDR2 reads FQNEAQ (reference sequence). This CDR3 is built from 12 residues. CD45RO/CCR7/CD25/CD127/CD95/CD27 staining was used to isolate CD4+ naive, central memory, regulatory and stem cell-like memory cells by sorting.

The J gene is TRBJ1-5, the V gene TRBV7-9, with D possibly being TRBD1 (5 bases). This receptor was identified in a man aged 18 to 30 with type 1 diabetes. The source material was naive CD4+ T cells from blood. CDR3 coding DNA: TGTGCCAGCAGTGAGGGGAATCAGCCCCAGCATTTT. This gives the protein CASSEGNQPQHF. Full variable domain (missing parts from reference TRBV7-9 and TRBJ1-5): DTGVSQNPRHKITKRGQNVTFRCDPISEHNRLYWYRQTLGQGPEFLTYFQNEAQLEKSRLLSDRFSAERPKGSFSTLEIQRTEQGDSAMYLCASSEGNQPQHFGDGTRLSIL.